This T cell receptor beta chain comes out of a study of cytomegalovirus exposure and HLA in healthy donors (dated by TCRdb to about 2017). At the level of the whole study: In an earlier analysis of under 600 of the donors, 250 to 350 Gb of sequence data and some 120 million unique TCR beta sequences from 150 million to 200 million T cells were reported. Besides the first cohort of about 730 subjects, a separate validation cohort made up of about 120 different subjects was used. An earlier analysis of fewer than 700 of the donors applied high-throughput TCR beta sequencing to assess whether each TCR beta V gene segment acted as functional or pseudogenic. Both class I and class II loci were covered by HLA typing, at four-digit resolution. Of the 398 genotyped donors, approximately 83% fell in the genetic ancestry cluster associated with self-reported Caucasian donors. To predict cytomegalovirus infection status, the study brought together high-throughput TCR immunosequencing, statistical association of individual TCRs with disease status, and machine learning. To study patterns of TCR occurrence, a later analysis re-analyzed previously published TCR beta repertoires from around 660 donors and added high-resolution HLA genotyping. All discovery cohort repertoires had been generated using a single sequencing platform. The study aimed to test whether signatures of past pathogen exposure could be identified by cataloging public T cell receptors. Rather than drawing on any new phenotypic data, the later analysis identified candidate immune exposures from TCR beta sequences and the way those sequences occurred across donors. An early release covering approximately 600 HLA-typed donors comprised about 320 gigabases of sequencing data and around 80 million unique TCR sequences. Roughly 5 DR-DQ haplotypes were handled as single units for association and clustering, since linkage in the cohort was strong. Across 300 to 500 genotyped donors of the cohort, an average of approximately 200,000 unique TCR beta nucleotide sequences per donor were sequenced, and roughly 20% of those sequences were non-productive. A later genetic analysis used genome-wide SNP genotypes for about 65% of the 666 donors, treating that subset as a discovery cohort. Donor age, sex, ethnicity and CMV serostatus were collected together with the repertoire data. Using immunosequencing, the study profiled T cell repertoires from roughly 650 subjects and related those repertoires to cytomegalovirus serostatus. Typing coverage varied by locus: roughly 620-640 donors for A, B, C, DRB1 and DQB1; roughly 560 for DQA1; about 600 for DPA1; fewer than 480 for DPB1. The paper's findings and limits, for the study overall: The classifier was reported to diagnose cytomegalovirus status with high specificity and sensitivity in both the original cohort and the validation cohort. Because HLA typing was missing for some donors at each locus, association tests included only the typed subset. The presence/absence analyses assumed that sequencing depth was roughly uniform across donors, and that assumption may not be true. V-gene and J-gene trimming of TCR beta chains was associated with a missense DCLRE1C variant in a later genetic analysis, and the association was replicated in an independent cohort. In a later genetic analysis, fewer N-insertions in productive TCRs were reported among donors in an Asian-associated ancestry cluster than the 666-donor mean. A later analysis found that HLA-associated TCR beta chains were more clonally expanded and had lower generation probabilities than equally common non-associated chains. The authors suggested that the approach could potentially be generalized to other disease states and immunological phenotypes. Correlated functional status among segregating V segments might be attributable to linkage disequilibrium, but an unknown experimental factor could not be ruled out. A later analysis associated around 16,000 TCR beta sequences with specific HLA alleles at a false discovery rate of 0.05. A few of the identified cytomegalovirus-associated TCR beta chains were confirmed in vitro to be specific for cytomegalovirus antigens. A group of highly shared sequence variants was considered likely to be a technical artifact of the sequencing pipeline. According to a later analysis, TCR association rates differed among HLA loci, with DRB1 alleles showing the most associated TCRs and HLA-C alleles showing the fewest. In an earlier analysis of several hundred of the donors, most TCR beta V segments were observed in productive rearrangements about 87% or about 30% of the time, broadly matching IMGT annotations. Some IMGT-functional V segments, including TRBV6-2 and TRBV6-3, could not be distinguished by the 87-base-pair reads and were therefore excluded. Because counts were too low, seventeen rarely observed V segments, including chromosome 9 orphons, were left out of the earlier analysis of a few hundred of the donors. The only immune exposure information available for the cohort was CMV serostatus. When HLA alleles, especially DR and DQ, strongly co-occurred, attributing TCR associations to individual alleles was difficult. This cohort had only TCR beta chains sequenced, and the lack of alpha or paired-chain data limited which features could be detected. In a later analysis, several top co-occurrence clusters were reported to appear linked to parvovirus B19, influenza, CMV and Epstein-Barr virus. A further reported finding was that TCR beta sequences accurately predicted the HLA-A and HLA-B alleles for most subjects in the first cohort. Across donors, most TCR sequences were observed very rarely, whereas some public TCRs were present in many individuals. Most CMV-associated TCR beta chains appeared to be HLA-restricted in a later analysis, and the HLA associations seemed to be driven largely by CMV exposure. In the study, around 150 TCR beta chains were listed as associated with cytomegalovirus.

This clone came up a few times. Its antigen remains undetermined. No base qualities exist here, and no much larger clone lies one base off it. CDR3 length: 14 amino acids, cysteine to phenylalanine. Here the CDR3 DNA is all that survives: 42 bases in frame from base 1. Deletion took 1 base off V and 2 bases off J, with a span of 9 bases between the germline ends. The CDR1 and CDR2 encoded by the germline V gene (reference sequence) are SEHNR and FQNEAQ. In total, around 600 healthy bone marrow donors made up the cohort. At the time of sampling, all cohort members were nominally healthy, though unrecorded immune exposures were likely present. The donor was CMV seronegative and belonged to the group of roughly 330 seronegative cohort members. A peripheral blood sample was collected from each donor, and TCR beta sequencing was performed on peripheral blood mononuclear cells. Genomic DNA extraction from the blood cell samples was performed with the Qiagen DNeasy Blood Extraction Kit.

Receptor libraries were prepared by the immunoSEQ multiplex PCR assay. The multiplex PCR relied on a mix of 60 forward primers for TCR Vbeta segments and 13 reverse primers for TCR Jbeta segments. A multiplex PCR assay on genomic DNA amplified the CDR3 region of rearranged TCR beta genes. On the Illumina HiSeq System, the amplified TCR beta libraries were sequenced as 87-base-pair reads. In the authors' own workflow: A later analysis tallied 75 million to 95 million unique TCR beta chains across the roughly 610 repertoires, and 10 million to 11 million of those chains were shared by two or more donors. Raw reads were error-corrected and collapsed into unique sequences by a nearest-neighbor algorithm in which closely related sequences were merged to remove PCR and sequencing errors. V, D and J gene segments were assigned by aligning CDR3 sequences to IMGT reference sequences. For a sequence to be retained, a match of at least six nucleotides was required to both a V gene segment and a J gene segment. A rearrangement was called productive if the CDR3 had no stop codons and remained in frame with V and J, and every other rearrangement was called non-productive. Following IMGT convention, CDR3 was defined as the stretch from the second conserved V-encoded cysteine to the conserved J-encoded phenylalanine. In an earlier analysis of around 640 of the donors, sequences lacking an unambiguous match to a single V gene segment were excluded. An earlier analysis of several hundred of the donors classified V segments as functional when productive rearrangements were above 56.7% and as segregating when the standard deviation between donors was above 5%. A statistical classification framework was developed to diagnose cytomegalovirus status using the catalog of TCR beta chain sequences. In a later analysis, V and J genes were assigned by comparing TCR nucleotide sequences against IMGT/GENE-DB human TR gene sequences. The TCRdist pipeline was used in a later analysis to assign CDR3 sequences and most-parsimonious VDJ recombination scenarios. In a later analysis, each TCR beta chain was defined by its CDR3 amino acid sequence together with its V-gene family, and reads without a unique V-gene family were excluded. A later analysis removed 592 highly shared, low-generation-probability nucleotide sequences to deal with suspected cross-contamination and a sequencing artifact. For each public chain, a later analysis derived a clonal expansion index from normalized ranks of inferred template counts within each repertoire. A later analysis computed generation probabilities with a VDJ recombination model fitted to out-of-frame rearrangements, and checked the results against IGoR. Hypergeometric tests were used in a later analysis to score TCR-TCR, TCR-HLA and TCR-CMV co-occurrence, with a repertoire-size bias correction applied to the TCR pairs. A later analysis estimated false discovery rates by permuting HLA or CMV assignments 20 times. In a later analysis, co-occurring TCRs were grouped using DBSCAN, and TCRdist sequence similarity was added for clustering within HLA-allele-positive subsets. Co-occurrence clustering excluded repertoires with fewer than 30,000 or more than 120,000 public chains, plus five with anomalous nucleotide sharing. This immuneACCESS table, as held by TCRdb, lists in-frame sequences with V and J called but not all clones. Of the missing ones, under half trace to an unresolved V gene in checked studies; the others have no known cause. V and J calls and clone size come straight from that table; D and trimming were deduced from the DNA. For this sample the table gives about 250,000 clones, of which under 80% were detected only once. The top ten constitute 2% to 2.5% of the sample.

The V and J segments used are TRBV7-9 and TRBJ2-7; a confident D gene designation cannot be given. This sequence originates from a female donor in good health and CMV-seronegative. The sequenced sample consisted of PBMCs. The CDR3 region: CASSLVGTAYEQYF. The nucleotides read TGTGCCAGCAGCTTAGTTGGCACAGCCTACGAGCAGTACTTC.